This entry concerns a single T cell receptor beta chain. Its cognate antigen is unknown. In germline, CDR1 is MNHEY, CDR2 SMNVEV (reference sequence). The CDR3 has 16 residues. The ends were cut back, 0 bases at V and 3 bases at J, with 9 bases in the middle. Repertoires were generated with immunoSEQ multiplex PCR, while TCRdb's copy carries only in-frame clones and drops some. The sample lists approximately 140,000 clones; approximately 95% were seen once. The data originate from a study of T cell responses to AZD1222 COVID-19 vaccine. Study-level results: Spike-specific TCRs gained breadth and depth after people received two AZD1222 doses. Of spike-specific TCRs, nearly half reportedly target regions left unmutated in variants. Spike as a whole was targeted by vaccine-associated CD4 TCRs, dominant at 160-218 and 743-854. Without day 14 samples, only post-peak T cell repertoires were studied.

The sequenced sample was peripheral blood, obtained on day 0 of MenACWY control vaccination. The chain is built from TRBV27 and TRBJ1-6; D is perhaps TRBD1 (5 bases). This TCR was sampled from an adult in good health. CDR3 region: CASSLSQGGYNSPLHF. In nucleotides, the CDR3 is TGTGCCAGCAGTTTATCGCAGGGTGGCTATAATTCACCCCTCCACTTT.